The clone carrying this TCR beta chain appeared a single time. These data originate in a study of OX40 agonist ivuxolimab in advanced cancers. Clones were sequenced by immunoSEQ multiplex PCR, and TCRdb holds only the in-frame ones, with some missing. Here the sample spans approximately 60,000 clones, 88% being singletons. Patients with autoimmune history or systemic immunosuppression were excluded. Germline-derived CDR1 and CDR2 are MNHEY and SMNVEV (reference sequence). V was pared by 3 bases and J by 5 bases, with 10 bases between. CDR3 length: 14 amino acids. This chain uses TRBV27 with TRBJ2-2; D unclear. The specimen was CD4+ or CD8+ T cells sorted from blood, collected in a trial of the OX40 agonist ivuxolimab. The sequence derives from an adult with an advanced solid tumor such as melanoma, head and neck, liver or kidney cancer. The chain's CDR3 is CASSFIEETGELFF. The DNA of the CDR3 is TGTGCCAGCAGTTTCATAGAGGAAACCGGGGAGCTGTTTTTT.